This record looks at one T cell receptor (beta chain) sequence and its context. The CDR3 extends over 14 amino acids. Trimming took off 4 bases at V and 1 base at J, with 10 bases between the two ends. Germline lookup yields CDR1 MGHRA and CDR2 YSYEKL. This entry comes from a study of radiation and T cells in renal cell carcinoma. The time point denotes: baseline pretreatment blood. Treatment specified: 15 Gy SBRT to primary tumor, nephrectomy 4 weeks later. After SBRT, blood was collected at 2 and 4 weeks, plus baseline. Libraries were prepared by immunoSEQ multiplex PCR; TCRdb keeps only in-frame clonotypes and omits some of them. The sample lists about 130,000 clones; approximately 78% were seen once.

The starting material was blood, obtained from a patient whose treatment included radiotherapy and nephrectomy. The source of this sequence is an older woman with renal cell carcinoma. This chain joins TRBV4-1 and TRBJ1-1; D is perhaps TRBD1 (5 bases). CDR3 loop: CASSRQGGNTEAFF. The CDR3 region has the DNA TGCGCCAGCAGCCGTCAGGGTGGGAACACTGAAGCTTTCTTT.